The sequence of this T cell receptor (beta chain) was determined in a study of regulatory T cells in long-lasting Graves disease. Findings of the study overall: Those with persistent disease had in common more public clonotypes (2,741) than new patients (approximately 970). The study found lower TCR diversity in persistent Graves' patients than in newly diagnosed ones.

Time point specified: newly diagnosed GD, antithyroid drugs for less than 3 months. From RNA extracted from PBMCs, the TCR library was made. This CDR3 is 16 amino acids long. V shed 7 bases and J shed 4 bases, with 20 bases lying between them. Germline-derived CDR1 and CDR2 are MDHEN and SYDVKM. According to the study, TCR beta libraries were built with iRepertoire HTBI primers and CDR3-region Arm-PCR. TCRdb ran MiXCR on the multiplex PCR reads and lists one entry per CDR3 protein. The sample lists 400,000 to 550,000 distinct CDR3 sequences; under 15% were seen once. This clonotype came up a few times. Its antigen is unknown. A read error may be the cause here, since a much bigger clone is one base away. This sample also belongs to another study, concerning T cells in Graves' hyperthyroidism and ophthalmopathy. That investigation notes: Those patients with uncontrolled infection, other autoimmune disease, pregnancy or lactation were excluded.

This chain joins TRBV28 and TRBJ2-1; possibly TRBD1 or TRBD2 for D (5 bases each). Specimen: peripheral blood mononuclear cells (PBMCs), collected at new diagnosis, from a patient treated with antithyroid drugs. The sequence was collected from a woman between 25 and 40 years old with Graves disease. CDR3 coding DNA: TGTGCCAGCACCTTCCCAGGGACGTCGCCTTACAATGAGCAGTTCTTC. It translates to CASTFPGTSPYNEQFF.